A single sample gave rise to the 5 T cell receptor beta chains below, sequenced in a study of CD8+ T cells in alopecia areata. As for treatment: oral pan-JAK inhibitor, 5-10 mg twice daily. RNA, once extracted, was reverse transcribed into cDNA for use as the sequencing template. Clones were read by immunoSEQ multiplex PCR, and TCRdb kept only the in-frame ones, dropping some. The top ten hold roughly 2.6% of the sample, which has 200,000 or so clones, approximately 47% seen once. Sample: CD4+ T cells sorted from blood, taken at roughly week 36, from a patient treated with tofacitinib. All receptors come from a human donor with alopecia areata.

This clone was counted between two and nine times. The chain couples TRBV30 to TRBJ2-5; D is possibly TRBD1 (5 bases). Germline-derived CDR1 and CDR2 are GTSNPN and SVGIG (reference sequence). V was pared by 0 bases and J by 5 bases, with 19 bases between. The CDR3 loop spans 16 amino acids. CDR3: CAWSVPSGNPRETQYF. CDR3 DNA: TGTGCCTGGAGTGTACCCTCAGGGAACCCCAGGGAGACCCAGTACTTC. Full variable domain (remainder filled in from reference TRBV30 and TRBJ2-5): SQTIHQWPATLVQPVGSPLSLECTVEGTSNPNLYWYRQAAGRGLQLLFYSVGIGQISSEVPQNLSASRPQDRQFILSSKKLLLSDSGFYLCAWSVPSGNPRETQYFGPGTRLLVL.

This clone was detected a few times. The rearrangement links TRBV5-5 to TRBJ2-3, with 14 bases fitting TRBD2. CDR3 length: 17 residues. V shed 4 bases and J 7 bases; nucleotides not matched to a gene: 11. Germline V gene sequence: CDR1 SGHKS, CDR2 YYEKEE (reference sequence). The chain's CDR3 is CASSPGLAGGSMHTQYF. CDR3 bases: TGTGCCAGCAGCCCCGGACTAGCGGGAGGCTCCATGCATACGCAGTATTTT.

This chain uses TRBV28 with TRBJ2-7; D uncertain. V lost 6 bases and J 0 bases, leaving 9 bases between the germline ends. The V gene's germline CDR1 is MDHEN and CDR2 SYDVKM. The CDR3 covers 13 residues. CDR3 region: CASRGSISYEQYF. For the CDR3, the DNA is TGTGCCAGCAGGGGTAGTATCTCCTACGAGCAGTACTTC.

The CDR3 loop is CAWSVSGLNTEAFF. CDR3 nucleotide sequence: TGTGCCTGGAGTGTCTCGGGATTGAACACTGAAGCTTTCTTT. The chain couples TRBV30 to TRBJ1-1; D is undetermined. V lost 0 bases and J lost 0, with 8 bases in between. The CDR3 has 14 residues. Germline V CDR1 and CDR2: GTSNPN, SVGIG (reference sequence).

The J gene is TRBJ2-7, the V gene TRBV29-1, with 11 bases lining up with TRBD1. This CDR3 region has 17 residues. The V gene end was trimmed by 1 base and the J gene end by 6 bases; junction bases not matched to a gene: 14. The V gene's germline CDR1 is SQVTM and CDR2 ANQGSEA. CDR3 sequence: CSVEGLTPGTGGSEQYF. For the CDR3, the DNA is TGCAGCGTTGAAGGCTTGACACCCGGGACAGGGGGTTCCGAGCAGTACTTC.